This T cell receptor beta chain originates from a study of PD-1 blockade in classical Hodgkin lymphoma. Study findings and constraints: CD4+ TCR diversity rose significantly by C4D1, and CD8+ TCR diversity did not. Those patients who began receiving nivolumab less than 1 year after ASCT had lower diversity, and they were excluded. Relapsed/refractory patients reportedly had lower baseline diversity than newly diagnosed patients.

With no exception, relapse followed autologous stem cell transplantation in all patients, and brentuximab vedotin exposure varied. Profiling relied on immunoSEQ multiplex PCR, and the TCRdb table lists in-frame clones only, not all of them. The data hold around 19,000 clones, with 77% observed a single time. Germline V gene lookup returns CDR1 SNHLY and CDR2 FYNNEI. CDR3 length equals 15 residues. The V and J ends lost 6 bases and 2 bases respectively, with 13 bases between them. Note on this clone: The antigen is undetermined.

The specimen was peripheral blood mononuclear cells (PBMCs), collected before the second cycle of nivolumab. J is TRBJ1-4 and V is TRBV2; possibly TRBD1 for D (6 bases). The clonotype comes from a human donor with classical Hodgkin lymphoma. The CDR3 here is CASRETGFTNEKLFF. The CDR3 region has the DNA TGTGCCAGCAGAGAAACAGGGTTCACTAATGAAAAACTGTTTTTT.